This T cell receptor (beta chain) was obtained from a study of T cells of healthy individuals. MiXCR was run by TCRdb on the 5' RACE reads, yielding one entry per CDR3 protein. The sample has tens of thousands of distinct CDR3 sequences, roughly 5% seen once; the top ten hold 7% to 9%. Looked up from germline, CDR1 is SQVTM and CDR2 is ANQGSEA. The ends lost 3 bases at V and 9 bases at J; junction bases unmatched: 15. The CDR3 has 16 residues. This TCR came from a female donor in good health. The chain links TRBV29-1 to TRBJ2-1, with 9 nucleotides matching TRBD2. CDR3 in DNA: TGCAGCGTTGAGCGAAATCGCGGGAGGGCCGGCGGTGAGCAGTTCTTC. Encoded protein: CSVERNRGRAGGEQFF.